The 17 T cell receptor beta chains given below trace back to one sample, sequenced in a study of T cells expressing NK-cell markers (dated by TCRdb to the early 2020s). The method behind the library was 5' RACE. The data were produced on an Illumina HiSeq 2000. The reads underwent TCRdb reprocessing, giving one record for each CDR3 protein sequence and no DNA. The sample's table lists a count of some 460,000 distinct CDR3 sequences. Around 1.4% of the sample is held by the ten biggest clonotypes. The sample comprised blood T cells: a sorted CD56 or NKG2C T cell subset, CD4+ or CD8+ T cells, or bulk PBMC T cells (not recorded which). The receptors here all came from a woman aged 45-59 years in good health. Donor details come from another sample of the same person, matched by shared clones.

V gene TRBV10-2 combines with J gene TRBJ2-7; TCRdb lists TRBD1, though no DNA is available to test this call. The CDR3 is made up of 11 amino acids. Germline V gene sequence: CDR1 WSHSY, CDR2 SAAADI. The CDR3 here is CASSDRGEQYF.

V gene TRBV7-9 combines with J gene TRBJ2-3; TCRdb reports TRBD1, a call that lacks DNA to check it against. The CDR3 is 15 amino acids. The germline CDR1 and CDR2 sequences are SEHNR and FQNEAQ (reference sequence). The CDR3 protein is CASSIKQGDTDTQYF. Using reference TRBV7-9 and TRBJ2-3 for the parts outside the CDR3, the full variable domain is DTGVSQNPRHKITKRGQNVTFRCDPISEHNRLYWYRQTLGQGPEFLTYFQNEAQLEKSRLLSDRFSAERPKGSFSTLEIQRTEQGDSAMYLCASSIKQGDTDTQYFGPGTRLTVL.

J is TRBJ2-2 and V is TRBV6-5; as DNA is missing, the TRBD1 call by TCRdb cannot be tested. Germline V gene data show CDR1 as MNHEY and CDR2 as SVGAGI. The CDR3 loop spans 17 amino acids. The CDR3 here is CASSYFRQGLRVGELFF.

The chain links TRBV20-1 to TRBJ2-2; TCRdb names TRBD1, which stays unverified in the absence of DNA. Germline assignment: CDR1 DFQATT and CDR2 SNEGSKA (reference sequence). The CDR3 runs to 17 residues. The chain's CDR3 is CSASEPGTGANTGELFF.

The chain combines TRBV10-3 with TRBJ1-6. This CDR3 has 12 amino acids. Germline V gene lookup returns CDR1 ENHRY and CDR2 SYGVKD. This CDR3 reads CAISENYSPLHF.

The chain recombines TRBV12-3 or TRBV12-4 with TRBJ1-2; TCRdb's D call, TRBD1, is unchecked because there is no DNA. This CDR3 has 14 residues. The CDR3 here is CASIDRGVNYGYTF.

The chain recombines TRBV20-1 with TRBJ2-7. Germline assignment: CDR1 DFQATT and CDR2 SNEGSKA (reference sequence). This CDR3 comprises 11 residues. Here the CDR3 reads CSASLVYEQYF.

The chain recombines TRBV24-1 with TRBJ2-3; with no DNA, the TCRdb D assignment of TRBD2 cannot be verified. The CDR3 is 16 residues long. CDR1 and CDR2 (germline): KGHDR, SFDVKD. CDR3 sequence: CATGTSGLIGADTQYF.

The chain uses TRBV12-3 or TRBV12-4 and TRBJ2-3; TCRdb proposes TRBD1, but this gene call is untestable without DNA. CDR3 length: 13 amino acids. This CDR3 is CATRDSRRDTQYF.

The CDR3 loop reads CASSTDASVNEQFF. The V and J genes are TRBV11-2 and TRBJ2-1; TCRdb's assignment of TRBD2 cannot be checked, as there is no DNA. This CDR3 comprises 14 residues. Germline assignment: CDR1 SGHAT and CDR2 FQNNGV.

The rearrangement uses TRBV14 and TRBJ1-1. The length of the CDR3 is 15 residues. The germline V gene encodes CDR1 SGHDN and CDR2 FVKESK. CDR3 sequence: CASSQAGVRGPEAFF.

The chain uses TRBV6-1 and TRBJ2-7; there is no DNA to check the TCRdb D call of TRBD1. The CDR3 loop spans 15 amino acids. The V gene's germline CDR1 is MNHNS and CDR2 SASEGT. CDR3 sequence reads: CASSQEGAGTYEQYF.

The CDR3 here is CASSLASVKETQYF. The chain links TRBV5-5 to TRBJ2-5. The CDR3 length is 14 residues. Germline-derived CDR1 and CDR2 are SGHKS and YYEKEE (reference sequence). The full variable domain, rest sourced from reference TRBV5-5 and TRBJ2-5, is DAGVTQSPTHLIKTRGQQVTLRCSPISGHKSVSWYQQVLGQGPQFIFQYYEKEERGRGNFPDRFSARQFPNYSSELNVNALLLGDSALYLCASSLASVKETQYFGPGTRLLVL.

This rearrangement joins TRBV5-1 to TRBJ2-5; TCRdb returns TRBD1, unconfirmable since there is no DNA. This CDR3 has 17 amino acids. Germline V gives CDR1 SGHRS, CDR2 YFSETQ. This CDR3 is CASSPAGRGSAQETQYF.

This chain uses TRBV3-1 with TRBJ1-2; no DNA is available, so the TRBD1 call from TCRdb remains unchecked. Germline loops: CDR1 LGHDT, CDR2 YNNKEL (reference sequence). CDR3 length: 14 amino acids. The CDR3 spells CASSQDTGDYGYTF.

The CDR3 region is CASSLYAVVGNEQYF. The J gene is TRBJ2-7, the V gene TRBV27. Germline CDR1 is MNHEY and CDR2 is SMNVEV (reference sequence). There are 15 residues in the CDR3.

The chain links TRBV7-9 to TRBJ2-3; TCRdb outputs TRBD2, but without DNA this stays unchecked. The CDR3 runs 16 residues. Germline values: CDR1 SEHNR, CDR2 FQNEAQ (reference sequence). This CDR3 reads CASSLRNFGERDTQYF.